This TCR beta chain came from a study of beta chain features in type 1 diabetes. The CDR3 sequence is 12 residues long. The germline V gene has CDR1 SGHDT and CDR2 YYEEEE. V lost 5 bases to trimming and J lost 8 bases; unmatched junction nucleotides: 2. It was via CD45RO/CCR7/CD25/CD127/CD95/CD27 that CD4+ naive, central memory, regulatory and stem cell-like memory cells were sorted. Turning to this clone: The target antigen is unknown.

Study-level findings and limits: Cells with high TCR expression could be over-represented by cDNA sequencing. More deletions and fewer insertions at VDJ junctions were found in patients with type 1 diabetes. Compared to healthy donors, patients appeared to have naive, central memory and Treg TCRB repertoires that were more alike. TCRB CDR3s were moderately but significantly shorter in Type 1 diabetes patients in all four CD4+ subsets.

Expressed TCRB transcripts were sequenced after all isolated RNA was converted to cDNA. Sequencing used immunoSEQ multiplex PCR; TCRdb keeps in-frame clones, though not all of them. The repertoire holds some 23,000 clones, about 70% seen once, with more than 0.95% in the top ten. The chain uses TRBV5-6 and TRBJ2-3; TRBD2 matches 10 bases. This sequence originates from a woman in her forties with type 1 diabetes. Sequenced sample: stem cell memory CD4+ T cells from blood. The CDR3 DNA is TGTGCCAGCAGTGTAGCGGGAGGTACGCAGTATTTT. Translating it yields CASSVAGGTQYF.